The 13 T cell receptor beta chains reported below all come from one sample, sequenced in a study of blood T cell repertoires in COVID-19. Here immunoSEQ multiplex PCR was the method, and the copy in TCRdb shows in-frame clones only, minus some. The sample records 150,000 or so clones, almost 85% being singletons. The sample taken for sequencing was PBMCs or T cells enriched from blood (not recorded which). Receptors were obtained from a man aged 50 or older who had recovered from COVID-19.

This chain connects TRBV25-1 to TRBJ2-1; TRBD1 might be the D (5 bases). V was pared by 1 base and J by 2 bases, with 12 bases between. This CDR3 region has 16 residues. The germline CDR1 and CDR2 sequences are MGHDK and SYGVNS. CDR3: CASSEFRAGPYNEQFF. For the CDR3, the DNA is TGTGCCAGCAGTGAATTCCGGGCAGGGCCCTACAATGAGCAGTTCTTC.

The chain is built from TRBV6-4 and TRBJ2-1; 13 bases are shared with TRBD2. With 6 bases clipped from V and 9 bases from J, the junction kept 5 bases outside the gene matches. Germline-derived CDR1 and CDR2 are MRHNA and SNTAGT. The CDR3 is 14 residues long. The CDR3 loop is CASSGLAGVGEQFF. The CDR3 nucleotides read TGTGCCAGCAGCGGACTAGCGGGAGTGGGTGAGCAGTTCTTC.

The chain has TRBV28 and TRBJ1-1; possibly TRBD1 for D (6 bases). This CDR3 comprises 14 residues. Trimming took 3 bases from V and 4 from J, leaving 12 bases between them. Germline assignment: CDR1 MDHEN and CDR2 SYDVKM. CDR3 sequence: CASSFYRESTEAFF. The CDR3 bases are TGTGCCAGCAGTTTCTACAGGGAGAGCACTGAAGCTTTCTTT.

J is TRBJ2-7 and V is TRBV6-5; a weak D match, TRBD1 (6 bases). CDR3 length equals 15 residues. The germline V gene has CDR1 MNHEY and CDR2 SVGAGI. V shed 5 bases and J shed 7 bases, with 21 bases lying between them. CDR3 residues: CASSLSGTTAREQYF. For the CDR3, the DNA is TGTGCCAGCAGTCTTTCCGGGACAACGGCAAGGGAGCAGTACTTC.

The V gene is TRBV7-7, the J gene TRBJ2-3, with TRBD1 as a possible D gene (6 bases). CDR3 length equals 16 residues. Trimming removed 8 bases at V and 1 base at J, with 19 bases between. The germline V gene has CDR1 SSHAT and CDR2 FNYEAQ (reference sequence). The CDR3 is CASALGAGEGTDTQYF. DNA for the CDR3: TGTGCCAGCGCCTTGGGGGCCGGAGAGGGCACAGATACGCAGTATTTT.

The V call is TRBV28, the J call TRBJ2-7, with TRBD1 matching 8 bases. The CDR3 totals 16 residues. Losses at the gene ends were 6 bases for V and 2 bases for J; bases not matched to a gene: 12. Per germline, CDR1 MDHEN and CDR2 SYDVKM. This CDR3 is CASRLPTGTGTYEQYF. As DNA, the CDR3 is TGTGCCAGCAGACTTCCTACCGGGACAGGAACCTACGAGCAGTACTTC.

V usage is TRBV27 and J usage is TRBJ2-7, with 7 bases lining up with TRBD2. The trim removed 8 bases at V and 3 bases at J, leaving 10 bases unmatched. The length of the CDR3 is 14 residues. Germline loops: CDR1 MNHEY, CDR2 SMNVEV (reference sequence). CDR3 sequence: CASSRLAADYEQYF. The DNA of the CDR3 is TGTGCCAGCTCCCGGCTAGCGGCGGACTACGAGCAGTACTTC.

The chain employs TRBV9 and TRBJ1-2; 8 nucleotides line up with TRBD1. CDR3 length: 15 amino acids. Per germline, CDR1 SGDLS and CDR2 YYNGEE. V lost 4 bases to trimming and J lost 3 bases; unmatched junction nucleotides: 8. For the CDR3, the DNA is TGTGCCAGCAGCCAGGAGAGGACAGGGCACTATGGCTACACCTTC. It codes for CASSQERTGHYGYTF. The whole variable domain, remainder taken from reference TRBV9 and TRBJ1-2, is DSGVTQTPKHLITATGQRVTLRCSPRSGDLSVYWYQQSLDQGLQFLIQYYNGEERAKGNILERFSAQQFPDLHSELNLSSLELGDSALYFCASSQERTGHYGYTFGSGTRLTVV.

This clone occurred a few times. The chain recombines TRBV28 with TRBJ1-5, with unresolved D. Germline values: CDR1 MDHEN, CDR2 SYDVKM. Deletions cut 4 bases from V and 3 bases from J, with 7 bases between. The CDR3 covers 13 residues. The CDR3 coding sequence is TGTGCCAGCAGTTCACGGTTCAATCAGCCCCAGCATTTT. This translates into CASSSRFNQPQHF.

The rearrangement uses TRBV7-2 and TRBJ2-7, with D possibly being TRBD2 (5 bases). This CDR3 is 13 amino acids long. V was shortened by 2 bases and J by 3 bases, with 8 bases between the two germline ends. CDR1 and CDR2 from the germline V gene are SGHTA and FQGNSA. Written as DNA, the CDR3 is TGTGCCAGCAGCTTACCGGGGAGCTACGAGCAGTACTTC. This codes for CASSLPGSYEQYF.

A few counts support this clone. The chain carries TRBV6-5 and TRBJ2-7; 10 positions match TRBD1. CDR3 size: 14 residues. In germline, CDR1 is MNHEY, CDR2 SVGAGI. After removal of 2 bases from V and 3 bases from J, the junction contained 1 base not matched to a gene. In nucleotides, the CDR3 is TGTGCCAGCAGTTACGGACAGGGGGGCTACGAGCAGTACTTC. It codes for CASSYGQGGYEQYF.

The rearrangement uses TRBV5-1 and TRBJ2-3; 7 positions agree with TRBD1. The CDR3 spans 19 residues. V gave up 0 bases and J gave up 1 base; unmatched junction bases: 14. The germline V gene encodes CDR1 SGHRS and CDR2 YFSETQ. The CDR3 DNA reads TGCGCCAGCAGCTTGGCGTCAGTGAAGGGGGCTTTGGGCACAGATACGCAGTATTTT. Translation: CASSLASVKGALGTDTQYF.

The V gene is TRBV19, the J gene TRBJ1-5; 8 bases map to TRBD1. The CDR3 is made up of 15 amino acids. V trimming: 7 bases; J trimming: 4 bases; junction bases outside the gene matches: 9. CDR1 is LNHDA and CDR2 is SQIVND in the germline V gene (reference sequence). CDR3 DNA: TGTGCCAGTAAACGGCAGGGGGCTGTTAATCAGCCCCAGCATTTT. Its translation: CASKRQGAVNQPQHF.